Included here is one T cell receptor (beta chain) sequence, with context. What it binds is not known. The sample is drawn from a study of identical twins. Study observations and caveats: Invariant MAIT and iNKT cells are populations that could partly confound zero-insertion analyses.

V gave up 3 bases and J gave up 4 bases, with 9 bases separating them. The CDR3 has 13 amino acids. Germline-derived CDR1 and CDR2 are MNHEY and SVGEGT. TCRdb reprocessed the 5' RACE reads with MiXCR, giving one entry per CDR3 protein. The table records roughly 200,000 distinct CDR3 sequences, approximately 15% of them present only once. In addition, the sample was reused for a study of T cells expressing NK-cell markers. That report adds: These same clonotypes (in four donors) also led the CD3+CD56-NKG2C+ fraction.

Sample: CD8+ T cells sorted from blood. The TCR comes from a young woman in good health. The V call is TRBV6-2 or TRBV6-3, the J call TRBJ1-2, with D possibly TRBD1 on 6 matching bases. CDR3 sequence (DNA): TGTGCCAGCAGTTATGGACAGATCTATGGCTACACCTTC. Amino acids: CASSYGQIYGYTF.